The 32 T cell receptor beta chains presented below share a single source sample, sequenced in a study of shared clonotypes between healthy human individuals. TCRdb's table, derived via immunoSEQ multiplex PCR, lists solely in-frame clones and lacks some. Among roughly 2.1 million clones listed, around 93% were seen once. Selected positively for CCR7 and CD45RO-negative, naive CD8 cells excluded terminally differentiated effector memory CD45RA+ cells. Sequencing was done on a sample of naive CD8+ T cells from PBMCs. The receptors here all came from a man aged 18 to 29 in good health. Some clones in this sample may be carry-over from other donors' samples.

CDR3: CASSLDRGFTEAFF. The CDR3 region has the DNA TGTGCCAGCAGTTTAGACAGGGGTTTCACTGAAGCTTTCTTT. The gene calls are TRBV27 and TRBJ1-1; 8 nucleotides agree with TRBD1. The CDR3 sequence is 14 residues long. The germline gives CDR1 MNHEY, CDR2 SMNVEV (reference sequence). The trim removed 2 bases at V and 4 bases at J, leaving 3 bases unmatched.

The rearrangement uses TRBV11-2 and TRBJ2-1; the D gene is possibly TRBD2 (6 bases). Germline V gives CDR1 SGHAT, CDR2 FQNNGV. This CDR3 has 16 amino acids. Between the trimmed V and J ends, which lost 1 base and 2 bases, there was a span of 12 bases. CDR3 bases: TGTGCCAGCAGCTTAGGACCGGGAGTTACCTACAATGAGCAGTTCTTC. Encoded protein: CASSLGPGVTYNEQFF.

The chain carries TRBV29-1 and TRBJ1-2; D is perhaps TRBD1 (6 bases). With 1 base removed from V and 0 bases from J, the gap between germline ends came to 12 bases. The CDR3 totals 15 residues. The germline V gene encodes CDR1 SQVTM and CDR2 ANQGSEA. CDR3 region: CSVEGRDNSNYGYTF. The CDR3 DNA follows: TGCAGCGTTGAAGGGAGGGACAACTCTAACTATGGCTACACCTTC. Supplemented by reference TRBV29-1 and TRBJ1-2, the full variable domain reads SAVISQKPSRDICQRGTSLTIQCQVDSQVTMMFWYRQQPGQSLTLIATANQGSEATYESGFVIDKFPISRPNLTFSTLTVSNMSPEDSSIYLCSVEGRDNSNYGYTFGSGTRLTVV.

This clone was picked up one time. This chain connects TRBV11-2 to TRBJ1-2, with a weak D call TRBD1 (5 bases). V lost 4 bases and J 0 bases, leaving 9 bases between the germline ends. The CDR3 is made up of 14 amino acids. Germline assignment: CDR1 SGHAT and CDR2 FQNNGV. CDR3 residues: CASSSRTSNYGYTF. The CDR3 coding sequence is TGTGCCAGCAGCTCCCGGACATCTAACTATGGCTACACCTTC.

The V call is TRBV19, the J call TRBJ1-4; the D gene is possibly TRBD1 (6 bases). This CDR3 comprises 14 residues. The germline CDR1 and CDR2 sequences are LNHDA and SQIVND (reference sequence). V lost 3 bases to trimming and J lost 6 bases, with 11 bases between them. The chain's CDR3 is CASSMSRGDEKLFF. The CDR3 nucleotides are TGTGCCAGTAGTATGAGCAGGGGAGATGAAAAACTGTTTTTT.

This sequence joins TRBV6-4 and TRBJ2-1, with 11 bases fitting TRBD2. Germline V CDR1 and CDR2: MRHNA, SNTAGT. The CDR3 is 14 amino acids. The V segment lost 8 bases and the J segment 9 bases; nucleotides outside the gene matches: 9. The DNA for the CDR3 is TGTGCCAGCCGCGAACTAGCGGGAGTTAGTGAGCAGTTCTTC. This encodes CASRELAGVSEQFF.

V gene TRBV11-2 combines with J gene TRBJ1-1; D is possibly TRBD1 (5 bases). CDR1 SGHAT and CDR2 FQNNGV come from the germline V gene. Trimming removed 3 bases at V and 0 bases at J, with 20 bases between. The CDR3 is 18 amino acids. This CDR3 reads CASSLDPSRGGMNTEAFF. CDR3 coding DNA: TGTGCCAGCAGCTTGGACCCCTCCCGCGGGGGAATGAACACTGAAGCTTTCTTT.

This chain connects TRBV2 to TRBJ2-7; D may be TRBD2 (6 bases). The CDR3 runs to 12 residues. V dropped 6 bases and J dropped 2 bases, with 8 bases sitting between them. Germline V gives CDR1 SNHLY, CDR2 FYNNEI. In DNA, the CDR3 is TGTGCCAGCAGGGCGGGGCCCTACGAGCAGTACTTC. It yields the protein CASRAGPYEQYF.

The chain joins TRBV5-1 to TRBJ2-3, with D hard to call. Trimming stripped 0 bases from V and 10 bases from J, with 9 bases between. This CDR3 is built from 12 residues. Germline V gene sequence: CDR1 SGHRS, CDR2 YFSETQ. In DNA, the CDR3 is TGCGCCAGCAGCTTGGGTGGGCAGTCGCAGTATTTT. Its protein product is CASSLGGQSQYF.

V usage is TRBV29-1 and J usage is TRBJ2-5, with TRBD2 matching 8 bases. CDR3 size: 13 residues. Germline CDR1 is SQVTM and CDR2 is ANQGSEA. With V trimmed by 6 bases and J by 4 bases, 7 bases remained unmatched. The CDR3 nucleotides read TGCAGCGTGGACGGGGGGGAATCAGAGACCCAGTACTTC. It is translated as CSVDGGESETQYF.

The chain carries TRBV11-2 and TRBJ1-1, with TRBD1 as a possible D gene (5 bases). The V end was cut by 2 bases, the J end by 3 bases, with 10 bases between. Germline CDR1 reads SGHAT; CDR2 reads FQNNGV. The CDR3 totals 14 residues. Here the CDR3 reads CASSLSRGDTEAFF. The DNA for the CDR3 is TGTGCCAGCAGCTTATCCCGAGGGGACACTGAAGCTTTCTTT.

This chain links TRBV19 with TRBJ1-4; no clear D. The germline gives CDR1 LNHDA, CDR2 SQIVND (reference sequence). With 5 bases removed from V and 8 bases from J, the gap between germline ends came to 12 bases. The CDR3 covers 13 residues. Here the CDR3 DNA reads TGTGCCAGTAGTCCCCTGGCTTGGGAAAAACTGTTTTTT. It codes for CASSPLAWEKLFF.

V is TRBV4-3 and J is TRBJ2-7; D is undetermined. The CDR3 length is 13 residues. The ends were cut back, 0 bases at V and 6 bases at J, with 9 bases in the middle. From germline, CDR1 is LGHNA and CDR2 YSLEER. CDR3 in amino acids: CASSQDRFLEQYF. For the CDR3, the DNA is TGCGCCAGCAGCCAAGATCGGTTTCTCGAGCAGTACTTC.

The V gene is TRBV7-9, the J gene TRBJ2-5; TRBD1 matches at 9 bases. V lost 2 bases to trimming and J lost 4 bases; unmatched junction nucleotides: 5. CDR1 is SEHNR, CDR2 FQNEAQ, per germline (reference sequence). The CDR3 consists of 15 residues. The CDR3 sequence: CASSLIQGARETQYF. CDR3 bases: TGTGCCAGCAGCTTAATACAGGGGGCGCGAGAGACCCAGTACTTC.

About this clone: In the same sample, other DNA sequences code for this CDR3. The V and J genes are TRBV6-5 and TRBJ2-7; D call uncertain. This CDR3 is 15 amino acids long. Trimming took off 0 bases at V and 0 bases at J, with 9 bases between the two ends. Germline-derived CDR1 and CDR2 are MNHEY and SVGAGI. CDR3 sequence: CASSYSIGSSYEQYF. CDR3 DNA: TGTGCCAGCAGTTACTCGATAGGAAGCTCCTACGAGCAGTACTTC.

Only one count was recorded for this clone. J is TRBJ1-3 and V is TRBV13; D is undetermined. This CDR3 region has 15 residues. Trimming left V 6 bases short and J 4 bases short, with 16 bases between. The germline V gene encodes CDR1 PRHDT and CDR2 FYEKMQ (reference sequence). The CDR3 coding sequence is TGTGCCAGCAGGAGTACGGTCGCCGGGGGAAACACCATATATTTT. Translation gives CASRSTVAGGNTIYF.

The J gene is TRBJ2-2, the V gene TRBV7-7, with a weak D call TRBD1 (6 bases). The length of the CDR3 is 14 residues. The germline gives CDR1 SSHAT, CDR2 FNYEAQ (reference sequence). V gave up 5 bases and J gave up 4 bases, with 11 bases separating them. CDR3 sequence: CASSPMTGTGELFF. The CDR3 coding sequence is TGTGCCAGCAGCCCTATGACAGGCACCGGGGAGCTGTTTTTT.

This chain joins TRBV14 and TRBJ1-1; D not certain. Germline V gene data show CDR1 as SGHDN and CDR2 as FVKESK. The V end lost 1 base, the J end lost 3 bases, and 21 bases lay between the germline ends. This CDR3 has 18 residues. CDR3 DNA: TGTGCCAGCAGCCAAGTCGGAAGGAGGAGGGCAAGGGACACTGAAGCTTTCTTT. This translates into CASSQVGRRRARDTEAFF.

The chain couples TRBV28 to TRBJ2-7; the match to TRBD2 covers 7 bases. Trimming removed 3 bases from V and 5 bases from J; junction bases left unmatched: 19. Germline CDR1 is MDHEN and CDR2 is SYDVKM. The CDR3 sequence is 18 residues long. The CDR3 spells CASSFLILGGTRRNEQYF. The CDR3 bases are TGTGCCAGCAGTTTCCTGATTCTGGGGGGGACTCGTAGAAACGAGCAGTACTTC.

The gene calls are TRBV4-1 and TRBJ2-5, with D possibly matching TRBD2 (5 bases). The better agreement between TRBJ2-7 and the DNA end casts doubt on the J call. The CDR3 spans 15 residues. Germline CDR1 and CDR2: MGHRA and YSYEKL. CDR3 sequence: CASSQGAGSSYEQYF. The CDR3 DNA follows: TGCGCCAGCAGCCAAGGGGCGGGCAGCTCCTACGAGCAGTACTTC.

This sequence joins TRBV2 and TRBJ1-2; D unclear. With 8 bases removed from V and 6 bases from J, the gap between germline ends came to 10 bases. The CDR3 totals 11 residues. Germline-derived CDR1 and CDR2 are SNHLY and FYNNEI. The CDR3 is CASPRGNGYTF. Here the CDR3 DNA reads TGTGCCAGCCCTCGTGGGAATGGCTACACCTTC.

The V call is TRBV9, the J call TRBJ1-2; TRBD1 matches 7 bases. CDR1 SGDLS and CDR2 YYNGEE come from the germline V gene. CDR3 length: 14 residues. Losses at the gene ends were 7 bases for V and 0 bases for J; bases not matched to a gene: 6. The CDR3 spells CASGQGQANYGYTF. The CDR3 bases are TGTGCCAGCGGACAAGGACAGGCTAACTATGGCTACACCTTC.

The chain joins TRBV13 to TRBJ2-1; possible D gene TRBD2, 6 bases. V was trimmed by 4 bases and J by 0 bases, leaving 16 bases between them. CDR1 is PRHDT, CDR2 FYEKMQ, per germline (reference sequence). The CDR3 is made up of 17 amino acids. In nucleotides, the CDR3 is TGTGCCAGCAGCTATTTGCACGGGGGAAGCTCCTACAATGAGCAGTTCTTC. Encoded protein: CASSYLHGGSSYNEQFF.

This chain uses TRBV9 with TRBJ2-1, with D perhaps TRBD2 (5 bases). Germline V gene sequence: CDR1 SGDLS, CDR2 YYNGEE. Trimming cost V 0 bases and J 7 bases, with 17 bases left between them. CDR3 length equals 16 residues. CDR3 sequence (DNA): TGTGCCAGCAGCGTAGGCAGGAGACTACCTCCTAATGAGCAGTTCTTC. Its protein is CASSVGRRLPPNEQFF. Using reference TRBV9 and TRBJ2-1 for the parts outside the CDR3, the full variable domain is DSGVTQTPKHLITATGQRVTLRCSPRSGDLSVYWYQQSLDQGLQFLIQYYNGEERAKGNILERFSAQQFPDLHSELNLSSLELGDSALYFCASSVGRRLPPNEQFFGPGTRLTVL.

The chain has TRBV5-4 and TRBJ2-7; D unresolved. V lost 2 bases and J lost 6, with 18 bases in between. CDR1 SGHNT and CDR2 YYREEE come from the germline V gene (reference sequence). The CDR3 has 15 amino acids. The CDR3: CASSFRDRPLVEQYF. CDR3 in DNA: TGTGCCAGCAGCTTTCGAGATAGGCCACTGGTCGAGCAGTACTTC.

CDR3 residues: CASRAGLAVLDEQFF. In DNA form, the CDR3 reads TGTGCCAGCAGGGCGGGACTAGCGGTTTTAGATGAGCAGTTCTTC. The V call is TRBV11-2, the J call TRBJ2-1; TRBD2 matches 11 bases. Germline CDR1 reads SGHAT; CDR2 reads FQNNGV. Germline trimming cut 6 bases from V and 8 bases from J; bases unmatched to any gene: 9. The CDR3 contains 15 residues.

This chain connects TRBV7-2 to TRBJ2-2; 7 bases align to TRBD2. V lost 1 base, J lost 8 bases, and 13 bases stayed unmatched. This CDR3 is built from 17 residues. Germline CDR1 SGHTA, CDR2 FQGNSA. CDR3 nucleotide sequence: TGTGCCAGCAGCTTAGGGGCGGGAGTAACTTTTTTAGGGGAGCTGTTTTTT. Amino acids: CASSLGAGVTFLGELFF.

J is TRBJ2-3 and V is TRBV7-9, with TRBD2 matching over 7 bases. The junction had 10 bases not matched to a gene; V was cut back by 5 bases and J by 2 bases. The CDR3 length is 16 residues. Germline-derived CDR1 and CDR2 are SEHNR and FQNEAQ (reference sequence). CDR3 residues: CASSPPKRGYTDTQYF. For the CDR3, the DNA is TGTGCCAGCAGCCCGCCTAAGCGGGGTTACACAGATACGCAGTATTTT.

This clone was counted a single time. V is TRBV27 and J is TRBJ1-1; no clear D gene. CDR1 and CDR2 (germline): MNHEY, SMNVEV (reference sequence). The V end was cut by 1 base, the J end by 1 base, with 7 bases between. The CDR3 is 14 residues long. The CDR3 DNA is TGTGCCAGCAGTTTATTCGCAGCGAACACTGAAGCTTTCTTT. Its protein is CASSLFAANTEAFF.

The rearrangement uses TRBV30 and TRBJ1-2; the D gene is possibly TRBD1 (5 bases). CDR3 length: 14 residues. CDR1 is GTSNPN and CDR2 is SVGIG in the germline V gene (reference sequence). The V gene lost 8 bases and the J gene lost 0 bases, with 16 bases spanning the gap. The CDR3 DNA follows: TGTGCCGGAGACAGTTACGATACTAACTATGGCTACACCTTC. It translates to CAGDSYDTNYGYTF. Full variable domain (missing parts from reference TRBV30 and TRBJ1-2): SQTIHQWPATLVQPVGSPLSLECTVEGTSNPNLYWYRQAAGRGLQLLFYSVGIGQISSEVPQNLSASRPQDRQFILSSKKLLLSDSGFYLCAGDSYDTNYGYTFGSGTRLTVV.

This clone appeared a single time. This rearrangement joins TRBV19 to TRBJ1-1; weak D call: TRBD1 (5 bases). CDR3 length equals 12 residues. CDR1 LNHDA and CDR2 SQIVND come from the germline V gene (reference sequence). V was trimmed by 7 bases and J by 1 base, leaving 7 bases between them. DNA for the CDR3: TGTGCCAGTACAGGGTCGAACACTGAAGCTTTCTTT. Translation gives CASTGSNTEAFF. The variable domain in full, completed from reference TRBV19 and TRBJ1-1, reads DGGITQSPKYLFRKEGQNVTLSCEQNLNHDAMYWYRQDPGQGLRLIYYSQIVNDFQKGDIAEGYSVSREKKESFPLTVTSAQKNPTAFYLCASTGSNTEAFFGQGTRLTVV.

The chain joins TRBV6-1 to TRBJ2-7; possible D gene TRBD1, 7 bases. Trimming pared 2 bases from V and 3 bases from J, leaving 11 bases between. The germline gives CDR1 MNHNS, CDR2 SASEGT. This CDR3 has 14 residues. The CDR3 loop is CASSEWGDSYEQYF. CDR3 DNA sequence: TGTGCCAGCAGTGAATGGGGGGACAGCTACGAGCAGTACTTC.